These T cell receptor beta chains were read from a single sample in a study of T-cell reconstitution after alpha-beta-depleted transplantation in children. TCRdb re-analysed the PCR reads in MiXCR, keeping a single row per CDR3 protein. The sample shows a few hundred thousand distinct CDR3 sequences, around 18% of them seen only once. The sequenced sample was PBMCs from the stem cell graft donor, obtained from the stem cell graft. Receptors were obtained from a human donor who donated a stem cell graft to a child with acute lymphoblastic leukemia. Each CDR3 is given with its conserved first and last residue. Each record gives: CDR3 protein, CDR3 DNA, clone size, J gene, D gene, V gene. The D gene is left open where the match is weak. Part of the rows lack a size; the others show once, few, many or a class for expanded clones.

CDR3: CASSFRLGSSEAFF; DNA: TGTGCCAGCAGCTTTAGGCTGGGATCATCTGAAGCTTTCTTT; size: -; J: TRBJ1-1; D: -; V: TRBV7-8
CDR3: CASSPTGQPAYEQYF; DNA: TGTGCCAGCAGCCCAACCGGACAGCCCGCCTACGAGCAGTACTTC; size: few; J: TRBJ2-7; D: -; V: TRBV9
CDR3: CASSEGRSIYEQYF; DNA: TGTGCCAGCAGTGAGGGCAGGTCGATCTACGAGCAGTACTTC; size: -; J: TRBJ2-7; D: -; V: TRBV6-1
CDR3: CSVEEGAGASYNEQFF; DNA: TGCAGCGTTGAAGAAGGAGCCGGAGCCTCCTACAATGAGCAGTTCTTC; size: few; J: TRBJ2-1; D: -; V: TRBV29-1
CDR3: CSAAGQAPNQPQHF; DNA: TGCAGTGCTGCGGGACAGGCCCCCAATCAGCCCCAGCATTTT; size: -; J: TRBJ1-5; D: TRBD1; V: TRBV20-1
CDR3: CASTPSQGAGEKLFF; DNA: TGTGCCAGCACCCCATCACAGGGGGCTGGGGAAAAACTGTTTTTT; size: -; J: TRBJ1-4; D: TRBD1; V: TRBV6-1
CDR3: CASSLDLGGTYEQYF; DNA: TGCGCCAGCAGCTTGGACCTGGGAGGGACCTACGAGCAGTACTTC; size: -; J: TRBJ2-7; D: TRBD2; V: TRBV5-1
CDR3: CATLQGNSYGYTF; DNA: TGTGCGACCCTACAGGGGAATTCCTATGGCTACACCTTC; size: -; J: TRBJ1-2; D: TRBD1; V: TRBV12-3/TRBV12-4
CDR3: CASSALNRGSPYNEQFF; DNA: TGTGCCAGCAGTGCCCTAAACAGGGGATCTCCCTACAATGAGCAGTTCTTC; size: few; J: TRBJ2-1; D: TRBD1; V: TRBV27
CDR3: CASSGYAGASEQFF; DNA: TGTGCCAGCAGCGGGTACGCAGGGGCAAGTGAGCAGTTCTTC; size: -; J: TRBJ2-1; D: -; V: TRBV7-9
CDR3: CASSPFGTRLVGEAFF; DNA: TGCGCCAGCAGCCCCTTCGGCACCCGTCTGGTAGGTGAAGCTTTCTTT; size: -; J: TRBJ1-1; D: -; V: TRBV5-1
CDR3: CASSLDLTGPQHF; DNA: TGTGCCAGCAGCTTAGACCTTACCGGGCCCCAGCATTTT; size: few; J: TRBJ1-5; D: -; V: TRBV7-3
CDR3: CASSHGTVKGGANVLTF; DNA: TGTGCCAGCAGCCACGGGACAGTGAAGGGTGGGGCCAACGTCCTGACTTTC; size: -; J: TRBJ2-6; D: TRBD1; V: TRBV4-2
CDR3: CASGGGQRNTEAFF; DNA: TGTGCCAGCGGGGGAGGACAGAGGAACACTGAAGCTTTCTTT; size: -; J: TRBJ1-1; D: -; V: TRBV2
CDR3: CATSGQREGPTSSYNEQFF; DNA: TGTGCCACCAGTGGCCAGCGGGAGGGTCCGACTTCTTCCTACAATGAGCAGTTCTTC; size: few; J: TRBJ2-1; D: TRBD2; V: TRBV24-1
CDR3: CASSLISGASTDTQYF; DNA: TGCGCCAGCAGCTTGATTTCGGGCGCCTCCACAGATACGCAGTATTTT; size: -; J: TRBJ2-3; D: -; V: TRBV5-1
CDR3: CASSVARDTEAFF; DNA: TGTGCCAGCAGCGTAGCAAGGGACACTGAAGCTTTCTTT; size: many; J: TRBJ1-1; D: -; V: TRBV9
CDR3: CASSFTSARTYEQYF; DNA: TGTGCCAGCAGCTTCACTAGCGCAAGAACCTACGAGCAGTACTTC; size: -; J: TRBJ2-7; D: TRBD2; V: TRBV7-9
CDR3: CASRPRLTDYEQYF; DNA: TGTGCCAGCAGACCCAGGCTGACGGACTACGAGCAGTACTTC; size: -; J: TRBJ2-7; D: -; V: TRBV7-8
CDR3: CASSPGKNTEAFF; DNA: TGTGCCAGTAGTCCCGGGAAGAACACTGAAGCTTTCTTT; size: few; J: TRBJ1-1; D: -; V: TRBV19
CDR3: CSARSGAREQFF; DNA: TGCAGTGCTAGATCGGGAGCACGAGAGCAGTTCTTC; size: -; J: TRBJ2-1; D: -; V: TRBV20-1
CDR3: CASSSGQQLINDPPSF; DNA: TGTGCCAGCAGCTCGGGACAGCAACTAATTAATGACCCGCCTTCGTTT; size: -; J: TRBJ1-4; D: TRBD1; V: TRBV7-2
CDR3: CASSQSHTRGAEQYF; DNA: TGCGCCAGCAGCCAGTCTCATACCCGGGGAGCCGAGCAGTACTTC; size: -; J: TRBJ2-7; D: -; V: TRBV4-1